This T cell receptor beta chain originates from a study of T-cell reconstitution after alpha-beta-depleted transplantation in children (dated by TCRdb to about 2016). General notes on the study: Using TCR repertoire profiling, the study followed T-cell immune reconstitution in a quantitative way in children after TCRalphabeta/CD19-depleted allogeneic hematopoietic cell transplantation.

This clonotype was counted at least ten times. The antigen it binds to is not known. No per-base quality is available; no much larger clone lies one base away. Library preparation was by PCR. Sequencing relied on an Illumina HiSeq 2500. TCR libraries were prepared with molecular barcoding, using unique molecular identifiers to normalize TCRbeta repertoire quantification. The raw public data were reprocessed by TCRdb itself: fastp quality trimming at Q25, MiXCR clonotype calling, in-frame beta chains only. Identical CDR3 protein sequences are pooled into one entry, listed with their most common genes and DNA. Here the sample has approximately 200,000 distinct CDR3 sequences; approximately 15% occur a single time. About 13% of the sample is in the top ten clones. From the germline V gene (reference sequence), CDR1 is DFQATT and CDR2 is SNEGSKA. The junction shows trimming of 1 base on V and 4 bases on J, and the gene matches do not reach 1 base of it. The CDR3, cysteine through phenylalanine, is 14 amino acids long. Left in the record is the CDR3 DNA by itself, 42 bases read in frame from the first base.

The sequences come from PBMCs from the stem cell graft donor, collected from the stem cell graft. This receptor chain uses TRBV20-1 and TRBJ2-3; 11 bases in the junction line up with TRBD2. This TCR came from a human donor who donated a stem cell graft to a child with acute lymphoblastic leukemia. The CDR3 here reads CSARVAGGPDTQYF. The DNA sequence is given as TGCAGTGCTAGAGTAGCGGGAGGGCCAGATACGCAGTATTTT.